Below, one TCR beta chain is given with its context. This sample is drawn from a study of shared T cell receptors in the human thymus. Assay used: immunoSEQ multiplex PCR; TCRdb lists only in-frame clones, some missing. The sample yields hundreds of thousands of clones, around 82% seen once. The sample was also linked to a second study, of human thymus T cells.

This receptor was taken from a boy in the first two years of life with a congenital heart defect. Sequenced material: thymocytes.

CDR3 protein: CSVPEEGASYGYTF. The CDR3 nucleotides read TGCAGCGTCCCAGAGGAGGGGGCGAGCTATGGCTACACCTTC. This rearrangement joins TRBV29-1 to TRBJ1-2, with 7 bases lining up with TRBD1. Germline assignment: CDR1 SQVTM and CDR2 ANQGSEA. Trimming took 6 bases from V and 4 from J; bases not matched to a gene: 11. The CDR3 consists of 14 residues.